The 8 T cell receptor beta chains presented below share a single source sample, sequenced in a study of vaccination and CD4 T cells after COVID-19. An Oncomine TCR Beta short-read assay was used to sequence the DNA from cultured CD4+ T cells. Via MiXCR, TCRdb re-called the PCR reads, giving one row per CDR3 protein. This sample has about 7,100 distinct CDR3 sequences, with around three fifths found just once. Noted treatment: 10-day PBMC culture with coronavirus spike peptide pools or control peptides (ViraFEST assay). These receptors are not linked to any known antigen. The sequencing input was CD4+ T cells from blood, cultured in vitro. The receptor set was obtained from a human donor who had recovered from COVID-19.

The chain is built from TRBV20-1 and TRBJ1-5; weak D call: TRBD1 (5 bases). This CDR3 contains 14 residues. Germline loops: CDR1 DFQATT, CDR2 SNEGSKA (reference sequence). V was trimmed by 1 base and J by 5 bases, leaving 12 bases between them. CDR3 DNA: TGCAGTGCTAGAGGGGGCAGGCCGGATCAGCCCCAGCATTTT. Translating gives CSARGGRPDQPQHF.

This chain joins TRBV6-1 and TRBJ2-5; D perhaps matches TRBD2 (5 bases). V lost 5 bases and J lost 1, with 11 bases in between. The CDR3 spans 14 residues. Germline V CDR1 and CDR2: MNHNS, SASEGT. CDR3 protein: CASSPQRSQETQYF. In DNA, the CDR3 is TGTGCCAGCAGTCCACAGCGGTCCCAAGAGACCCAGTACTTC.

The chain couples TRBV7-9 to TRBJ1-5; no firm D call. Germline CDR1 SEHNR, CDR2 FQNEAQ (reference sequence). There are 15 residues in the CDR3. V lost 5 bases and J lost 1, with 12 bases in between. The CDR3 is CASSPRGGSNQPQHF. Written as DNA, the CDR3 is TGTGCCAGCAGCCCTCGGGGTGGGAGCAATCAGCCCCAGCATTTT. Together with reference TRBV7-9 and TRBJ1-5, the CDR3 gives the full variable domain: DTGVSQNPRHKITKRGQNVTFRCDPISEHNRLYWYRQTLGQGPEFLTYFQNEAQLEKSRLLSDRFSAERPKGSFSTLEIQRTEQGDSAMYLCASSPRGGSNQPQHFGDGTRLSIL.

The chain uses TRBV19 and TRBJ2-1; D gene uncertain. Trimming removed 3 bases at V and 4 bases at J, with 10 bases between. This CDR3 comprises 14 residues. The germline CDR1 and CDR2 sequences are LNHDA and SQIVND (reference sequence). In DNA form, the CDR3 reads TGTGCCAGTAGTATCCTCCTGGGGTACAATGAGCAGTTCTTC. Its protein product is CASSILLGYNEQFF.

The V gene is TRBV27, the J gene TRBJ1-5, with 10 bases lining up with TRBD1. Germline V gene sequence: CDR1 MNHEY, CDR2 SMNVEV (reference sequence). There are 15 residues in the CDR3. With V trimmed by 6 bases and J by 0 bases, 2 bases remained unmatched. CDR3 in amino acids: CASRDRGYSNQPQHF. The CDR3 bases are TGTGCCAGCAGGGACAGGGGGTATAGCAATCAGCCCCAGCATTTT.

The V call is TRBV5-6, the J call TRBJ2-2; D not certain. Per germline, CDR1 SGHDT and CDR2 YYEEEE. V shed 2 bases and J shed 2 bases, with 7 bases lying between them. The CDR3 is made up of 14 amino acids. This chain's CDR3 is CASSFFTNTGELFF. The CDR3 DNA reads TGTGCCAGCAGCTTTTTCACTAACACCGGGGAGCTGTTTTTT.

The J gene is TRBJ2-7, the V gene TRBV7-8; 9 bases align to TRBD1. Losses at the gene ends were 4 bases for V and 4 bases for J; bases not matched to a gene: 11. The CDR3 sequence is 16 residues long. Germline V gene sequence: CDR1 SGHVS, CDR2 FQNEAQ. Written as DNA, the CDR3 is TGTGCCAGCAGCTCTCGCCGGGACAGGGTTTTTTACGAGCAGTACTTC. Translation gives CASSSRRDRVFYEQYF.

The CDR3 protein is CASSTQAGEGTQYF. The CDR3 DNA reads TGTGCCAGCAGCACCCAGGCGGGCGAAGGGACCCAGTACTTC. This rearrangement joins TRBV11-1 to TRBJ2-5, with D perhaps matching TRBD2 (5 bases). V shed 5 bases and J shed 7 bases, with 17 bases lying between them. Germline values: CDR1 SGHAT, CDR2 FQDESV (reference sequence). This CDR3 is 14 amino acids long.